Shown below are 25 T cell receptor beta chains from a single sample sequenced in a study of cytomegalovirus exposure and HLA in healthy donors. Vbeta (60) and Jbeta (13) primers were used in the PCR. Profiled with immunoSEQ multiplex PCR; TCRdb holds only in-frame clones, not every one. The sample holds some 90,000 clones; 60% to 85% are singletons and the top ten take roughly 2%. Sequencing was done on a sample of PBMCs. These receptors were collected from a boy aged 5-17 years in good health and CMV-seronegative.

As DNA, the CDR3 is TGTGCCAGCAGGCCGGGACAGGGGGCGTCTGGGGCCAACGTCCTGACTTTC. Translating gives CASRPGQGASGANVLTF. The chain employs TRBV9 and TRBJ2-6, with 12 bases aligning to TRBD1. Germline assignment: CDR1 SGDLS and CDR2 YYNGEE. V gave up 5 bases and J gave up 1 base; unmatched junction bases: 4. The CDR3 length is 17 residues.

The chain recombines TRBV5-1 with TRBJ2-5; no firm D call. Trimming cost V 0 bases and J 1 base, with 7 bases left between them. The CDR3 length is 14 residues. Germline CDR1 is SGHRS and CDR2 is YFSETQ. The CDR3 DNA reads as TGCGCCAGCAGCTTGGACACCTTCCAAGAGACCCAGTACTTC. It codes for CASSLDTFQETQYF.

Here the CDR3 DNA reads TGTGCCAGCAGAGATCTCACTCTGGGCGGCTACACCTTC. Protein product: CASRDLTLGGYTF. The V gene is TRBV6-5, the J gene TRBJ1-2; D remains unclear. The CDR3 sequence is 13 residues long. Trimming cost V 6 bases and J 8 bases, with 16 bases left between them. CDR1 is MNHEY and CDR2 is SVGAGI in the germline V gene.

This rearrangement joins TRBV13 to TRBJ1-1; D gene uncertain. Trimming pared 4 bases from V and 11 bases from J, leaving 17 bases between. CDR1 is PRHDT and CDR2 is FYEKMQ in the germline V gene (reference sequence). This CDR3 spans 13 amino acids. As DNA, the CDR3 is TGTGCCAGCAGCTCCCTTTTACAGTCGCCGGCTTTCTTT. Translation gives CASSSLLQSPAFF.

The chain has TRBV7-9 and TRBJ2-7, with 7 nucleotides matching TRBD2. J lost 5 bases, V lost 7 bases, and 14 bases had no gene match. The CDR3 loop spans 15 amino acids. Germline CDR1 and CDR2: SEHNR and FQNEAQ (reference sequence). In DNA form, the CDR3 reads TGTGCCAGCATCAACCGCCCGGGGGGAGGGGACGAGCAGTACTTC. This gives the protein CASINRPGGGDEQYF.

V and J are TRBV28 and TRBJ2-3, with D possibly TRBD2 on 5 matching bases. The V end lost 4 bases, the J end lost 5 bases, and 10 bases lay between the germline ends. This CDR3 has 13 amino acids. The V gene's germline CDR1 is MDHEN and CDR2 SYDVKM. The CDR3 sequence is CASSSVGKDTQYF. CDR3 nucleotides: TGTGCCAGCAGTTCTGTCGGGAAAGATACGCAGTATTTT.

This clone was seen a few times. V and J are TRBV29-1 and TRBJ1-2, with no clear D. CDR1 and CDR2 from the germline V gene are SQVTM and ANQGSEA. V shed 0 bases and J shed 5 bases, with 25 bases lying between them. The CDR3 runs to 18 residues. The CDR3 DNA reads TGCAGCGTTGAAGATCGCGGGGTAGGCCTAGCTTTTGGGTATGGCTACACCTTC. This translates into CSVEDRGVGLAFGYGYTF.

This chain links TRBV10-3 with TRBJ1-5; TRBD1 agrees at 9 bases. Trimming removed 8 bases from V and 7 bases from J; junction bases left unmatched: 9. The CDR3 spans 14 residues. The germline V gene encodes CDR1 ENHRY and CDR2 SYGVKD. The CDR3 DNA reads TGTGCCATCGGGCCGGGACAGGGTAGCCAGCCCCAGCATTTT. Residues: CAIGPGQGSQPQHF.

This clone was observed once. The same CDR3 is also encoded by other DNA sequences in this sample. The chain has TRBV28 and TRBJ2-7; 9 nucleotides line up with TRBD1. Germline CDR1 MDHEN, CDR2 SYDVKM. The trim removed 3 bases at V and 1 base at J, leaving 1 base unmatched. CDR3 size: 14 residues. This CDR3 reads CASSFGTGSYEQYF. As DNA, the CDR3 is TGTGCCAGCAGTTTCGGGACAGGGTCCTACGAGCAGTACTTC.

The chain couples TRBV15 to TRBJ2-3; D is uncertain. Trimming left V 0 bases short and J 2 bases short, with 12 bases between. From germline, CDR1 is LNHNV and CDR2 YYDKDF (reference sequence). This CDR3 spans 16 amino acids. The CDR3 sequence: CATSREGTRSTDTQYF. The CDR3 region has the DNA TGTGCCACCAGCAGAGAGGGCACCCGATCCACAGATACGCAGTATTTT.

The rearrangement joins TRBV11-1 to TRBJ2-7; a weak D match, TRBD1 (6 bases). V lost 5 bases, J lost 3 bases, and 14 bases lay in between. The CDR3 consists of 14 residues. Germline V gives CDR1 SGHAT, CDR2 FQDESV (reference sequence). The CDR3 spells CASSENRDNYEQYF. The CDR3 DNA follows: TGTGCCAGCAGCGAAAACCGGGACAACTACGAGCAGTACTTC.

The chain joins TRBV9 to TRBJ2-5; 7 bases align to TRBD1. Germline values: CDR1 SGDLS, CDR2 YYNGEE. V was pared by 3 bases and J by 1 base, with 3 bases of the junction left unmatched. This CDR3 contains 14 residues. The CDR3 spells CASSENRGQETQYF. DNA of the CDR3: TGTGCCAGCAGCGAAAACAGGGGCCAAGAGACCCAGTACTTC.

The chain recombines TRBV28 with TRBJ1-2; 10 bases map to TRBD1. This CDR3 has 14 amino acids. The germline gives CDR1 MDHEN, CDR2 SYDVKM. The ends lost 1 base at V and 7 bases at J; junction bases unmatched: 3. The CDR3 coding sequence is TGTGCCAGCAGTTTATTGTGGACAGGGGGTGGCTACACCTTC. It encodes CASSLLWTGGGYTF.

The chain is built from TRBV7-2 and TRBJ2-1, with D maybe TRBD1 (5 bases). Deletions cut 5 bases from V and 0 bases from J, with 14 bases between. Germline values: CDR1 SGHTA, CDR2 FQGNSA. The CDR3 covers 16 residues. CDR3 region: CASSLRRQSSYNEQFF. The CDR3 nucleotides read TGTGCCAGCAGCCTTCGAAGACAGTCCTCCTACAATGAGCAGTTCTTC. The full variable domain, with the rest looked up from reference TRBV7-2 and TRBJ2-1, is GAGVSQSPSNKVTEKGKDVELRCDPISGHTALYWYRQSLGQGLEFLIYFQGNSAPDKSGLPSDRFSAERTGGSVSTLTIQRTQQEDSAVYLCASSLRRQSSYNEQFFGPGTRLTVL.

As DNA, the CDR3 is TGTGCCAGCAGCCTCAGGGCAGATACGCAGTATTTT. This translates into CASSLRADTQYF. The V and J genes are TRBV14 and TRBJ2-3; a possible D gene is TRBD1 (5 bases). Trimming pared 4 bases from V and 4 bases from J, leaving 6 bases between. The CDR3 length is 12 residues. The germline V gene encodes CDR1 SGHDN and CDR2 FVKESK.

CDR3: CASGLGQGMGTEAFF. For the CDR3, the DNA is TGTGCTAGTGGTTTAGGACAGGGGATGGGGACTGAAGCTTTCTTT. The chain carries TRBV12-5 and TRBJ1-1; 9 bases are a match to TRBD1. Germline CDR1 reads LGHNT; CDR2 reads FRNRAP. Unmatched junction bases numbered 7, after V lost 3 bases and J lost 5 bases. The CDR3 is 15 residues long.

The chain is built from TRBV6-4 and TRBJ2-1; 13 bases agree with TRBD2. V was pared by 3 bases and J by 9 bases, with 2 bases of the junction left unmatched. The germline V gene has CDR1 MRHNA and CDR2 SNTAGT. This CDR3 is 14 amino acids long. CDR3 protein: CASSERTSGSEQFF. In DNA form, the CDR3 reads TGTGCCAGCAGTGAAAGGACTAGCGGGAGTGAGCAGTTCTTC.

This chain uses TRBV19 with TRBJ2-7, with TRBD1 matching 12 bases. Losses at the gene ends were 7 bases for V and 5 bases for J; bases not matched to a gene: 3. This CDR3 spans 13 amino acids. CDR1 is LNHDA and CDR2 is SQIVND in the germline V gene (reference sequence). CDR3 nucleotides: TGTGCCAGTAAGGGACAGGGGGCAGACGAGCAGTACTTC. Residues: CASKGQGADEQYF.

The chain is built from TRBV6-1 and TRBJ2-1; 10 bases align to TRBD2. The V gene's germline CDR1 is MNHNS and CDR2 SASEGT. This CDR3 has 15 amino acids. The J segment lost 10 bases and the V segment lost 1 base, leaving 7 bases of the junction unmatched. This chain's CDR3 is CASSEEIAGGFEQFF. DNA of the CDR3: TGTGCCAGCAGTGAAGAAATAGCGGGGGGATTCGAGCAGTTCTTC.

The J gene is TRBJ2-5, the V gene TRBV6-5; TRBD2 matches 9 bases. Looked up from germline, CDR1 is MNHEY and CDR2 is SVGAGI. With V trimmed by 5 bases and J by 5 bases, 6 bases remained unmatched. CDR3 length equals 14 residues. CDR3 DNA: TGTGCCAGCAGTGGGGGACTAGCAGGCGAGACCCAGTACTTC. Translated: CASSGGLAGETQYF.

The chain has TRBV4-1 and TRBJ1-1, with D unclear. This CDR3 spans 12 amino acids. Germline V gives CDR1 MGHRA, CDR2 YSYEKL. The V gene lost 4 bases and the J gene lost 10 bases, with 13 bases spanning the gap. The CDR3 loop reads CASSPTAGPAFF. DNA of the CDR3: TGCGCCAGCAGCCCGACCGCAGGTCCAGCTTTCTTT.

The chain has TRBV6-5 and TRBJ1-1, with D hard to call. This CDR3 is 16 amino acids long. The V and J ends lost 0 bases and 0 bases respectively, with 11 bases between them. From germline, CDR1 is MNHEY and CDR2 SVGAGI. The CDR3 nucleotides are TGTGCCAGCAGTTACTCAGGCGGCAGCCTGAACACTGAAGCTTTCTTT. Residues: CASSYSGGSLNTEAFF.

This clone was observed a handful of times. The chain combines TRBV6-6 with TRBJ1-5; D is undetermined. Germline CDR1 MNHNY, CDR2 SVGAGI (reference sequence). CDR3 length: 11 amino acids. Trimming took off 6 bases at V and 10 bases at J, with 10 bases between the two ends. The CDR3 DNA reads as TGTGCCAGCAGCCGGGGAGGACCCCAGCATTTT. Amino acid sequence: CASSRGGPQHF.

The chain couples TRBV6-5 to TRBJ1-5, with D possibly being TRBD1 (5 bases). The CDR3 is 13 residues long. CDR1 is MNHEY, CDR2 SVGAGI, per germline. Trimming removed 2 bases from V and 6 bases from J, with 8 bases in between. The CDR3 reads CASSYGGGQPQHF. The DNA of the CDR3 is TGTGCCAGCAGTTACGGGGGGGGTCAGCCCCAGCATTTT.

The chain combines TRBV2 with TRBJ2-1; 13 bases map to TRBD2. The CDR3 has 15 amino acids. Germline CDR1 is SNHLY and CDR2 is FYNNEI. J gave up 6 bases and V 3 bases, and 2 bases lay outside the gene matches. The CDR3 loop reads CASSEGLAGSNEQFF. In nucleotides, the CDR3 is TGTGCCAGCAGTGAGGGACTAGCGGGAAGCAATGAGCAGTTCTTC.